This TCR beta chain was captured in a study of persistence of HIV-infected CD4 T cells. The overall study: A median of about 8 years of suppressive ART preceded sampling.

Anti-CD3/anti-CD28 beads served as a nonspecific positive control stimulus. Sorting of responding CD4+ T cells relied on upregulated CD40 ligand together with CD69. These HIV-1-infected adults initiated suppressive ART in chronic infection. CDR3 size: 16 residues. Germline values: CDR1 MNHEY, CDR2 SVGEGT. Trimming stripped 5 bases from V and 4 bases from J, with 20 bases between. This clone came up once. Its antigen is unknown. This was the immunoSEQ version 4 assay in survey mode. The protocol was immunoSEQ multiplex PCR, while the TCRdb copy is restricted to in-frame clones and leaves out a portion. The sample carries 40,000 or so clones, around 90% recorded once.

The sample here was CD4+ T cells sorted from PBMCs after approximately 18-hour stimulation, taken from a patient who received antiretroviral therapy. The origin of this receptor is an adult woman with HIV who was CMV-seropositive. The V and J genes are TRBV6-2 or TRBV6-3 and TRBJ1-1; D is uncertain. For the CDR3, the DNA is TGTGCCAGCAGTCGGGCCCTATTCGATGTGAGCACTGAAGCTTTCTTT. Its protein is CASSRALFDVSTEAFF.